This T cell receptor (beta chain) is from a study of cytomegalovirus exposure and HLA in healthy donors. The V gene end was trimmed by 0 bases and the J gene end by 8 bases; junction bases not matched to a gene: 4. CDR3 length: 15 residues. The germline V gene has CDR1 GTSNPN and CDR2 SVGIG (reference sequence). This clone appeared a single time. The PCR was carried out with 60 Vbeta primers and 13 Jbeta primers. The repertoire was sequenced with immunoSEQ multiplex PCR; TCRdb's copy has only in-frame clones and lacks some. The table records 180,000 or so clones, 80% to 90% of them present only once. The gene calls are TRBV30 and TRBJ1-6; 10 positions agree with TRBD1. Sequenced input: PBMCs. This TCR came from a young man in good health and CMV-seropositive. Here the CDR3 reads CAWSVRTGGDSPLHF. CDR3 DNA: TGTGCCTGGAGTGTACGGACAGGGGGTGATTCACCCCTCCACTTT.